This passage covers 28 T cell receptor beta chains from one sample sequenced in a study of graft-versus-host responses after intestinal transplantation. Grafts had their tissue processed, releasing intraepithelial and lamina propria lymphocytes. Clones were sequenced by immunoSEQ multiplex PCR, and TCRdb holds only the in-frame ones, with some missing. The table has 37,000 or so clones, roughly 90% seen once; the top ten hold approximately 19%. The sequences come from ileum tissue, collected more than 200 days after intestinal transplant. The receptors derive from a human patient who received an intestinal transplant, so some T cells may come from the graft donor.

The rearrangement links TRBV29-1 to TRBJ2-7, with no clear D. Germline CDR1 reads SQVTM; CDR2 reads ANQGSEA. The CDR3 has 14 residues. Deletions cut 7 bases from V and 0 bases from J, with 16 bases between. As DNA, the CDR3 is TGCAGCGCCTCGATTATAGAGAACTCCTACGAGCAGTACTTC. Amino acids: CSASIIENSYEQYF.

The chain carries TRBV4-2 and TRBJ2-1, with 10 bases matching TRBD2. The germline CDR1 and CDR2 sequences are LGHNA and YNFKEQ. Trimming took 0 bases from V and 9 from J; bases not matched to a gene: 8. There are 16 residues in the CDR3. The CDR3 loop reads CASSQDGTSAISEQFF. The CDR3 region has the DNA TGTGCCAGCAGCCAAGACGGGACTAGCGCAATCAGTGAGCAGTTCTTC.

This rearrangement joins TRBV6-6 to TRBJ2-4, with 7 bases lining up with TRBD1. Germline V CDR1 and CDR2: MNHNY, SVGAGI (reference sequence). This CDR3 spans 12 amino acids. Trimming cost V 5 bases and J 9 bases; bases outside gene matches: 4. Written as DNA, the CDR3 is TGTGCCAGCAGTACCCCAGGGGGCATTCAGTACTTC. Its protein product is CASSTPGGIQYF.

This chain joins TRBV19 and TRBJ2-3; no clear D. CDR1 LNHDA and CDR2 SQIVND come from the germline V gene (reference sequence). V lost 1 base and J 0 bases, leaving 8 bases between the germline ends. This CDR3 region has 15 residues. CDR3 sequence (DNA): TGTGCCAGTAGTATAGTCCCGACTAGCACAGATACGCAGTATTTT. Translating gives CASSIVPTSTDTQYF. Supplemented by reference TRBV19 and TRBJ2-3, the full variable domain reads DGGITQSPKYLFRKEGQNVTLSCEQNLNHDAMYWYRQDPGQGLRLIYYSQIVNDFQKGDIAEGYSVSREKKESFPLTVTSAQKNPTAFYLCASSIVPTSTDTQYFGPGTRLTVL.

This clone was picked up one time. The chain is built from TRBV5-1 and TRBJ2-7, with 7 bases lining up with TRBD2. The CDR3 runs to 14 residues. The germline gives CDR1 SGHRS, CDR2 YFSETQ. The V segment lost 3 bases and the J segment 2 bases; nucleotides outside the gene matches: 5. The CDR3 spells CASSSAGVTYEQYF. The CDR3 nucleotides are TGCGCCAGCAGCTCGGCGGGGGTCACCTACGAGCAGTACTTC.

The chain uses TRBV6-1 and TRBJ2-7; D unclear. V was cut by 4 bases and J by 7 bases, with 8 bases left in between. The germline CDR1 and CDR2 sequences are MNHNS and SASEGT. The CDR3 covers 11 residues. CDR3 nucleotides: TGTGCCAGCAGTGGGGTAGGGGAGCAGTACTTC. This codes for CASSGVGEQYF.

This rearrangement joins TRBV30 to TRBJ1-2, with 7 positions matching TRBD1. This CDR3 comprises 13 residues. From germline, CDR1 is GTSNPN and CDR2 SVGIG (reference sequence). J gave up 4 bases and V 2 bases, and 4 bases lay outside the gene matches. CDR3 protein: CAWSRGQSYGYTF. Written as DNA, the CDR3 is TGTGCCTGGAGTAGGGGACAGTCCTATGGCTACACCTTC.

This clone was seen a handful of times. The chain joins TRBV30 to TRBJ1-1; a weak D match, TRBD1 (5 bases). This CDR3 has 13 residues. Trimming shortened V by 0 bases and J by 2 bases, and 7 bases separated the two germline ends. CDR1 GTSNPN and CDR2 SVGIG come from the germline V gene (reference sequence). In nucleotides, the CDR3 is TGTGCCTGGAGTGTAAGGGGTAACACTGAAGCTTTCTTT. It specifies CAWSVRGNTEAFF.

The V gene is TRBV7-5, the J gene TRBJ2-2; TRBD1 is the table's D call and was not checked against the DNA. TRBV7-5 is labeled a pseudogene. CDR3 length: 13 residues. The DNA for the CDR3 is TGTGCCAGAAGCCCGAGGACAACCGGGGAGCTGTTTTTT. Its protein product is CARSPRTTGELFF.

The chain employs TRBV9 and TRBJ1-2; a weak D match, TRBD1 (5 bases). V was clipped by 7 bases and J by 3 bases, with 10 bases between them. CDR1 is SGDLS and CDR2 is YYNGEE in the germline V gene. CDR3 length: 12 amino acids. Here the CDR3 reads CASGRDDYGYTF. The CDR3 coding sequence is TGTGCCAGCGGCAGGGATGACTATGGCTACACCTTC.

This rearrangement joins TRBV5-1 to TRBJ2-1; D ambiguous. V dropped 0 bases and J dropped 4 bases, with 8 bases sitting between them. This CDR3 is 14 amino acids long. Germline CDR1 and CDR2: SGHRS and YFSETQ. In DNA, the CDR3 is TGCGCCAGCAGCTTGGGCCAGGCATACAATGAGCAGTTCTTC. It codes for CASSLGQAYNEQFF.

The V call is TRBV6-5, the J call TRBJ1-2; 9 positions agree with TRBD1. The CDR3 contains 13 residues. The germline V gene encodes CDR1 MNHEY and CDR2 SVGAGI. V lost 5 bases and J lost 4; bases outside the gene matches: 2. CDR3 region: CASSPTGGYGYTF. CDR3 DNA: TGTGCCAGCAGTCCGACAGGGGGCTATGGCTACACCTTC.

This sequence joins TRBV19 and TRBJ1-6, with D possibly matching TRBD1 (6 bases). The V end lost 4 bases, the J end lost 2 bases, and 12 bases lay between the germline ends. Germline CDR1 LNHDA, CDR2 SQIVND (reference sequence). The CDR3 runs to 16 residues. The CDR3 here is CASSTNRVTYNSPLHF. DNA for the CDR3: TGTGCCAGTAGTACTAACAGGGTAACCTATAATTCACCCCTCCACTTT.

The chain couples TRBV6-6 to TRBJ2-7, with D unresolved. V lost 5 bases and J 4 bases, leaving 18 bases between the germline ends. Germline CDR1 is MNHNY and CDR2 is SVGAGI (reference sequence). The CDR3 sequence is 15 residues long. CDR3 protein: CASSPRPTGSYEQYF. The DNA of the CDR3 is TGTGCCAGCAGTCCCCGGCCTACTGGGTCGTACGAGCAGTACTTC.

The genes are TRBV6-1 and TRBJ2-1; 14 nucleotides match TRBD2. Per the germline V gene, CDR1 is MNHNS and CDR2 is SASEGT. This CDR3 has 14 amino acids. V shed 4 bases and J 15 bases; nucleotides not matched to a gene: 8. CDR3 bases: TGTGCCAGCAGTGGGTTGACTAGCGGGAGGGCCACGTTCTTC. Translation gives CASSGLTSGRATFF.

This clone was seen a single time. The rearrangement uses TRBV21-1 and TRBJ2-5; TRBD2, the D gene given by the table, was not confirmed from the DNA. TRBV21-1 corresponds to a pseudogene. This CDR3 has 11 residues. CDR3 sequence: CASSKARDQYF. Here the CDR3 DNA reads TGTGCCAGCAGCAAAGCTCGAGACCAGTACTTC.

This clone was picked up one time. The chain employs TRBV6-6 and TRBJ2-5; D possibly corresponds to TRBD2 (5 bases). V was pared by 2 bases and J by 5 bases, with 12 bases between. CDR1 MNHNY and CDR2 SVGAGI come from the germline V gene (reference sequence). The CDR3 sequence is 14 residues long. CDR3 residues: CASSYPSRRETQYF. DNA for the CDR3: TGTGCCAGCAGTTACCCCTCTAGGAGGGAGACCCAGTACTTC.

This chain connects TRBV10-2 to TRBJ1-1; possible D gene TRBD1, 5 bases. The germline gives CDR1 WSHSY, CDR2 SAAADI. The CDR3 consists of 14 residues. V was shortened by 5 bases and J by 4 bases, with 14 bases between the two germline ends. This CDR3 is CASSRQFGVTEAFF. The CDR3 nucleotides are TGCGCCAGCAGTCGACAGTTTGGTGTCACTGAAGCTTTCTTT.

The CDR3 coding sequence is TGTGCCACCAGTACGAATCAGGGTTTCAATCAGCCCCAGCATTTT. This gives the protein CATSTNQGFNQPQHF. This rearrangement joins TRBV15 to TRBJ1-5; D may be TRBD1 (5 bases). CDR1 is LNHNV, CDR2 YYDKDF, per germline (reference sequence). The CDR3 totals 15 residues. V gave up 6 bases and J gave up 3 bases, with 15 bases separating them.

This clone was seen only once. This chain links TRBV18 with TRBJ2-7, with D perhaps matching TRBD1 (6 bases). Germline V gene sequence: CDR1 KGHSH, CDR2 LQKENI. The CDR3 is made up of 13 amino acids. V was clipped by 3 bases and J by 6 bases, with 12 bases between them. CDR3 bases: TGTGCCAGCTCACCGACAGAGGGGGTCGAGCAGTACTTC. This codes for CASSPTEGVEQYF. Supplemented by reference TRBV18 and TRBJ2-7, the full variable domain reads NAGVMQNPRHLVRRRGQEARLRCSPMKGHSHVYWYRQLPEEGLKFMVYLQKENIIDESGMPKERFSAEFPKEGPSILRIQQVVRGDSAAYFCASSPTEGVEQYFGPGTRLTVT.

This chain joins TRBV6-1 and TRBJ2-3, with D possibly being TRBD1 (5 bases). CDR1 is MNHNS, CDR2 SASEGT, per germline. Deletions cut 8 bases from V and 2 bases from J, with 14 bases between. This CDR3 is built from 14 residues. Here the CDR3 DNA reads TGTGCCAGCTGCAGGGATTGGGCCACAGATACGCAGTATTTT. Translation: CASCRDWATDTQYF.

This clone was recorded once. The chain couples TRBV28 to TRBJ2-5; D is perhaps TRBD1 (6 bases). Trimming stripped 2 bases from V and 5 bases from J, with 9 bases between. Germline V CDR1 and CDR2: MDHEN, SYDVKM. This CDR3 is 13 amino acids long. The CDR3 nucleotides are TGTGCCAGCAGTTTACAGGGGTGGGAGACCCAGTACTTC. This sequence encodes CASSLQGWETQYF.

This clone has a single count. This rearrangement joins TRBV7-9 to TRBJ2-2; 8 bases align to TRBD2. CDR3 length equals 16 residues. Germline V gene data show CDR1 as SEHNR and CDR2 as FQNEAQ (reference sequence). The J segment lost 0 bases and the V segment lost 4 bases, leaving 4 bases of the junction unmatched. The CDR3 here is CASSSSGGPNTGELFF. DNA of the CDR3: TGTGCCAGCAGCTCCTCGGGAGGGCCGAACACCGGGGAGCTGTTTTTT.

The gene calls are TRBV6-5 and TRBJ2-1; 11 positions agree with TRBD2. Germline V lookup: CDR1 MNHEY, CDR2 SVGAGI. The CDR3 is 16 residues long. V dropped 0 bases and J dropped 9; count of bases not matched to a gene: 7. For the CDR3, the DNA is TGTGCCAGCAGTTACTCAACTAGCGGGAGTGCGGGTGAGCAGTTCTTC. As protein: CASSYSTSGSAGEQFF.

The chain joins TRBV11-2 to TRBJ2-1; D perhaps matches TRBD2 (6 bases). Trimming pared 4 bases from V and 9 bases from J, leaving 19 bases between. Germline-derived CDR1 and CDR2 are SGHAT and FQNNGV. The CDR3 is made up of 15 amino acids. The CDR3 sequence: CASSSTVGGTGEQFF. The DNA of the CDR3 is TGTGCCAGCAGCTCGACAGTGGGCGGGACGGGTGAGCAGTTCTTC.

This chain links TRBV7-2 with TRBJ1-3; 7 nucleotides agree with TRBD1. Germline V gene lookup returns CDR1 SGHTA and CDR2 FQGNSA. With V trimmed by 5 bases and J by 0 bases, 4 bases remained unmatched. The CDR3 consists of 15 residues. CDR3 region: CASSNDRASGNTIYF. The CDR3 nucleotides are TGTGCCAGCAGCAACGACAGGGCCTCTGGAAACACCATATATTTT.

This chain links TRBV6-5 with TRBJ2-7; D not certain. The CDR3 length is 13 residues. CDR1 MNHEY and CDR2 SVGAGI come from the germline V gene. Trimming shortened V by 7 bases and J by 0 bases, and 10 bases separated the two germline ends. The CDR3 sequence: CASTPPGSYEQYF. CDR3 DNA: TGTGCCAGCACCCCCCCAGGCTCCTACGAGCAGTACTTC.

By sample share, this clone is medium-sized. This sample includes further DNA sequences coding for the same CDR3. This chain uses TRBV5-6 with TRBJ1-5; 8 bases line up with TRBD1. The CDR3 covers 15 residues. Germline V CDR1 and CDR2: SGHDT, YYEEEE. The ends lost 4 bases at V and 4 bases at J; junction bases unmatched: 7. CDR3 sequence: CASSRGQGENQPQHF. DNA for the CDR3: TGTGCCAGCAGCCGAGGACAGGGAGAAAATCAGCCCCAGCATTTT. The whole variable domain, remainder taken from reference TRBV5-6 and TRBJ1-5, is DAGVTQSPTHLIKTRGQQVTLRCSPKSGHDTVSWYQQALGQGPQFIFQYYEEEERQRGNFPDRFSGHQFPNYSSELNVNALLLGDSALYLCASSRGQGENQPQHFGDGTRLSIL.